This TCR beta chain is from a study of breast tumors, draining lymph nodes, adjacent tissues. Overall study findings and caveats: Data fit most tumor T cells coming from lymph node, expanding in tumor.

One entry per CDR3 protein, called by TCRdb with MiXCR from the multiplex PCR reads. The sample has some 150,000 distinct CDR3 sequences, 20% to 25% seen once. With regard to this clonotype: The antigen remains undetermined.

Breast cancer patients provided tissue from their axillary draining lymph nodes. The TCR sequence derives from a female donor with breast cancer. Some clones in this sample may be carry-over from other donors' samples. The specimen sequenced was axillary lymph node tissue.

The CDR3 sequence is CASSLLPGLGNNEQFF. Written as DNA, the CDR3 is TGTGCCAGCAGTTTGCTACCGGGACTAGGCAACAATGAGCAGTTCTTC. This chain links TRBV28 with TRBJ2-1; 8 nucleotides agree with TRBD2. The CDR3 consists of 16 residues. Germline V lookup: CDR1 MDHEN, CDR2 SYDVKM. The V segment lost 3 bases and the J segment 5 bases; nucleotides outside the gene matches: 9.